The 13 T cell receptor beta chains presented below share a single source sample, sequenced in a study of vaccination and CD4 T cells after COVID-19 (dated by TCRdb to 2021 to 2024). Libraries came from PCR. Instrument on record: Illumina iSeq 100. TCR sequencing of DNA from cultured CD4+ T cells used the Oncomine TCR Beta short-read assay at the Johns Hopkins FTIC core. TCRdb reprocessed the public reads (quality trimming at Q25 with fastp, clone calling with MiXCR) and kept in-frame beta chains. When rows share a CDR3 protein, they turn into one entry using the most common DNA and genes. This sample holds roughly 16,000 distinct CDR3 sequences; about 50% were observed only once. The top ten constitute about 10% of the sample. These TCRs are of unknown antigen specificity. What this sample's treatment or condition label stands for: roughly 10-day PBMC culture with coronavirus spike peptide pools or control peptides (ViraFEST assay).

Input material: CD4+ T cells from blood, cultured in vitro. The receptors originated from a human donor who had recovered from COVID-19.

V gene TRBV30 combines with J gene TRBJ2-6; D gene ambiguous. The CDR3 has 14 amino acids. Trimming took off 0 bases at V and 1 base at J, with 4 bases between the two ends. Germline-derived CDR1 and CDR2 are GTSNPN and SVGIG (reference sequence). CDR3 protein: CAWSVVSGANVLTF. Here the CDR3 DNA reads TGTGCCTGGAGTGTTGTATCTGGGGCCAACGTCCTGACTTTC. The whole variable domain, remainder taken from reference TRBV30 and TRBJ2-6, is SQTIHQWPATLVQPVGSPLSLECTVEGTSNPNLYWYRQAAGRGLQLLFYSVGIGQISSEVPQNLSASRPQDRQFILSSKKLLLSDSGFYLCAWSVVSGANVLTFGAGSRLTVL.

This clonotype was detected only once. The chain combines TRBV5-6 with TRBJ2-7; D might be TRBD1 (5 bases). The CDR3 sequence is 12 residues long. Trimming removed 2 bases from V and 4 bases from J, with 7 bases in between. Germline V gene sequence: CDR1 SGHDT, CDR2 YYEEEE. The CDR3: CASSLSGYEQYF. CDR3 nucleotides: TGTGCCAGCAGCTTATCAGGGTACGAGCAGTACTTC.

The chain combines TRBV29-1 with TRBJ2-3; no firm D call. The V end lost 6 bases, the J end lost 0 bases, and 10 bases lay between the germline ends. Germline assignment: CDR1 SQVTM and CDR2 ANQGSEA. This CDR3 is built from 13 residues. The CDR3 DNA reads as TGCAGCGTCGATGGCGCTAGCACAGATACGCAGTATTTT. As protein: CSVDGASTDTQYF.

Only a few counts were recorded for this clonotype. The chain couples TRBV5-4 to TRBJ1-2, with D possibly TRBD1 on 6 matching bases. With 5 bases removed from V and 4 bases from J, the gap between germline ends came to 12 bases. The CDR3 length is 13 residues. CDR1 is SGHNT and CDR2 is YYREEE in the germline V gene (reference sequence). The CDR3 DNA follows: TGTGCCAGCAGTTCACGGGACATCTATGGCTACACCTTC. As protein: CASSSRDIYGYTF.

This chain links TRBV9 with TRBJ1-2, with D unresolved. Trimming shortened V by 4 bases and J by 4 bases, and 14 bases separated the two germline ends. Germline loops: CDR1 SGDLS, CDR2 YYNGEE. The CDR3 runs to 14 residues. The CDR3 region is CASSPWTDSYGYTF. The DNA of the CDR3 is TGTGCCAGCAGCCCCTGGACGGATAGCTATGGCTACACCTTC.

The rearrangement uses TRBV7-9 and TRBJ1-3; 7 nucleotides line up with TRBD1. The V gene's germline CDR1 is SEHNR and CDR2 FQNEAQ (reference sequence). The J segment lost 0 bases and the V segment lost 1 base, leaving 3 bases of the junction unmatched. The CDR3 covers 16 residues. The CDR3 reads CASSLGDRDSGNTIYF. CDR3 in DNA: TGTGCCAGCAGCTTAGGCGACAGGGACTCTGGAAACACCATATATTTT.

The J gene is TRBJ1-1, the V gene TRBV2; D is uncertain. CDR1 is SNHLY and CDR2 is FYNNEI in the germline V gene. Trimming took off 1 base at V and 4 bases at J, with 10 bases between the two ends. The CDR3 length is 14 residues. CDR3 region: CASSEGARSTEAFF. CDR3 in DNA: TGTGCCAGCAGTGAAGGGGCGAGGAGCACTGAAGCTTTCTTT.

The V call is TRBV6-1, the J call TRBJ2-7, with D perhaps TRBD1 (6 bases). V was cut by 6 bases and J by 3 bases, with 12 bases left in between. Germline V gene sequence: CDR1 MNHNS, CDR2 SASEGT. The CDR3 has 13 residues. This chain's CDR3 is CASSHRDNYEQYF. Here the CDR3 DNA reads TGTGCCAGCAGCCACCGGGACAACTACGAGCAGTACTTC.

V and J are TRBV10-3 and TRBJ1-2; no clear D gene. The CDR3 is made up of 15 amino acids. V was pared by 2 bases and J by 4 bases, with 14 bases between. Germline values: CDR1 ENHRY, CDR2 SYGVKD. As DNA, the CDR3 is TGTGCCATCAGTGAGAGTGCCTCGGAAAGCTATGGCTACACCTTC. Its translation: CAISESASESYGYTF.

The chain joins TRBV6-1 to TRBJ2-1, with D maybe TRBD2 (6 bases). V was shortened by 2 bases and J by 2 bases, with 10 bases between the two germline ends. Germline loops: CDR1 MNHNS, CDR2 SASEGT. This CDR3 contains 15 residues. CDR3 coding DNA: TGTGCCAGCAGTGAAAATGGCGGGGCCTACAATGAGCAGTTCTTC. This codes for CASSENGGAYNEQFF.

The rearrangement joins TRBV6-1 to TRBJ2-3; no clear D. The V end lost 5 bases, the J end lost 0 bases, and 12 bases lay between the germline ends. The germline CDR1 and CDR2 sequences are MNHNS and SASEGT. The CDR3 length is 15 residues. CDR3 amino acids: CASSLRVPSTDTQYF. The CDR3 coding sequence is TGTGCCAGCAGTCTCCGGGTACCTAGCACAGATACGCAGTATTTT.

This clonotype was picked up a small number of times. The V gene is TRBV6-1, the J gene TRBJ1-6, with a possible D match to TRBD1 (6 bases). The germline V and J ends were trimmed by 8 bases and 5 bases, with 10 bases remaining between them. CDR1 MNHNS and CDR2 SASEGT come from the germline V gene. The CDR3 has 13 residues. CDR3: CASVRDNNSPLHF. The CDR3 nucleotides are TGTGCCAGCGTCCGGGACAATAATTCACCCCTCCACTTT.

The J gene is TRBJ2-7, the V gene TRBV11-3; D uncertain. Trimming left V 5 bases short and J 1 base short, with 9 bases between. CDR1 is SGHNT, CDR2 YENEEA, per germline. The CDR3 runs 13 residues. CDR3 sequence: CASSRRLSYEQYF. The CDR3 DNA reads TGTGCCAGCAGCCGCCGACTTTCCTACGAGCAGTACTTC.